This T cell receptor beta chain was profiled in a study of T cells after yellow fever vaccination. Trimming shortened V by 5 bases and J by 4 bases, and 15 bases separated the two germline ends. From germline, CDR1 is SEHNR and CDR2 FQNEAQ (reference sequence). The length of the CDR3 is 15 residues. TCRdb passed the 5' RACE reads through MiXCR, listing each CDR3 protein once. The sample lists about 210,000 distinct CDR3 sequences, 3% to 3.5% seen once, with approximately 3% in the top ten. This clonotype showed up just a few times. The chain carries TRBV7-9 and TRBJ2-1, with D perhaps matching TRBD1 (5 bases). The source material was CD4+ T cells sorted from PBMCs, sampled 10 days after the yellow fever booster vaccination. The receptor was isolated from a man younger than 35 who received the YFV17D yellow fever vaccine. The CDR3 sequence is CASSLGQGQYNEQFF. The CDR3 bases are TGTGCCAGCAGCCTAGGACAAGGGCAGTACAATGAGCAGTTCTTC.